The 16 T cell receptor beta chains in this list originate from one sample, sequenced in a study of cytomegalovirus exposure and HLA in healthy donors. PCR employed 60 Vbeta and 13 Jbeta primers. TCRdb's table, derived via immunoSEQ multiplex PCR, lists solely in-frame clones and lacks some. The sample has over 75,000 clones; roughly 83% are singletons. The material sequenced was PBMCs. The origin of the receptors is a male donor in good health and CMV-seropositive.

The chain is built from TRBV6-1 and TRBJ1-3; no firm D call. V was trimmed by 8 bases and J by 3 bases, leaving 8 bases between them. The CDR3 consists of 12 residues. Germline lookup yields CDR1 MNHNS and CDR2 SASEGT. For the CDR3, the DNA is TGTGCCAGCGTCTGGAGTGGAAACACCATATATTTT. This codes for CASVWSGNTIYF.

This CDR3 is CAWSPGLLSYEQYF. For the CDR3, the DNA is TGTGCCTGGAGTCCGGGACTCCTTTCCTACGAGCAGTACTTC. The chain carries TRBV30 and TRBJ2-7, with D perhaps TRBD2 (6 bases). This CDR3 contains 14 residues. Trimming removed 2 bases at V and 1 base at J, with 12 bases between. Germline V CDR1 and CDR2: GTSNPN, SVGIG (reference sequence).

The chain combines TRBV7-2 with TRBJ2-2, with D possibly being TRBD1 (5 bases). Germline-derived CDR1 and CDR2 are SGHTA and FQGNSA. Trimming removed 4 bases at V and 6 bases at J, with 9 bases between. The CDR3 has 13 amino acids. CDR3 sequence reads: CASSWSTAGELFF. DNA for the CDR3: TGTGCCAGCAGCTGGTCGACAGCCGGGGAGCTGTTTTTT.

There are a few counts of this clone. The V and J genes are TRBV7-3 and TRBJ2-7; 12 bases match TRBD1. V shed 2 bases and J 5 bases; nucleotides not matched to a gene: 4. CDR1 and CDR2 from the germline V gene are SGHTA and FQGTGA. The CDR3 has 15 residues. The CDR3 DNA follows: TGTGCCAGCAGCTTACAGGGGACAGGGGGCGACGAGCAGTACTTC. Amino acids: CASSLQGTGGDEQYF.

The CDR3 loop reads CASSQVTSGGANEQFF. The CDR3 coding sequence is TGCGCCAGCAGCCAAGTAACTAGCGGGGGGGCCAATGAGCAGTTCTTC. This chain connects TRBV4-3 to TRBJ2-1; 13 bases line up with TRBD2. CDR1 LGHNA and CDR2 YSLEER come from the germline V gene. The CDR3 loop spans 16 amino acids. V shed 1 base and J 6 bases; nucleotides not matched to a gene: 3.

The count of this clone is one. The chain has TRBV7-9 and TRBJ2-3; 8 bases line up with TRBD1. CDR1 is SEHNR, CDR2 FQNEAQ, per germline (reference sequence). This CDR3 is 14 amino acids long. The junction had 3 bases not matched to a gene; V was cut back by 6 bases and J by 1 base. The CDR3 DNA reads as TGTGCCAGCAGTCGGACAGGGCGCACAGATACGCAGTATTTT. This translates into CASSRTGRTDTQYF.

This clone was seen a handful of times. The chain recombines TRBV29-1 with TRBJ1-1, with a weak D call TRBD1 (6 bases). This CDR3 is 12 amino acids long. Between the trimmed V and J ends, which lost 5 bases and 6 bases, there was a span of 13 bases. CDR1 is SQVTM, CDR2 ANQGSEA, per germline. The CDR3 region has the DNA TGCAGCGTTCCAACAGGGACCCCTGAAGCTTTCTTT. It is translated as CSVPTGTPEAFF.

J is TRBJ2-1 and V is TRBV2; D is unclear. Germline values: CDR1 SNHLY, CDR2 FYNNEI. Deletions cut 0 bases from V and 3 bases from J, with 6 bases between. The CDR3 is 14 amino acids. In DNA form, the CDR3 reads TGTGCCAGCAGTGAAGCGGGCAGCTACAATGAGCAGTTCTTC. This gives the protein CASSEAGSYNEQFF.

The V call is TRBV4-1, the J call TRBJ1-5; D possibly corresponds to TRBD1 (5 bases). The CDR3 covers 15 residues. V dropped 4 bases and J dropped 7 bases, with 17 bases sitting between them. CDR1 MGHRA and CDR2 YSYEKL come from the germline V gene. The CDR3 DNA is TGCGCCAGCAGCCCCTTTGCAGGGCTAGAGCAGCCCCAGCATTTT. Its protein is CASSPFAGLEQPQHF.

V gene TRBV29-1 combines with J gene TRBJ1-2, with TRBD1 as a possible D gene (5 bases). The CDR3 loop spans 13 amino acids. V lost 3 bases to trimming and J lost 5 bases, with 13 bases between them. CDR1 and CDR2 from the germline V gene are SQVTM and ANQGSEA. This chain's CDR3 is CSVEGRVEYGYTF. DNA of the CDR3: TGCAGCGTTGAGGGCAGGGTGGAATATGGCTACACCTTC. Using reference TRBV29-1 and TRBJ1-2 for the parts outside the CDR3, the full variable domain is SAVISQKPSRDICQRGTSLTIQCQVDSQVTMMFWYRQQPGQSLTLIATANQGSEATYESGFVIDKFPISRPNLTFSTLTVSNMSPEDSSIYLCSVEGRVEYGYTFGSGTRLTVV.

Concerning this clone: Because the CDR3's place on the DNA is in doubt, the DNA is left out and the CDR3 is given as listed by TCRdb. The chain recombines TRBV13 with TRBJ2-7; the listed D gene, TRBD2, was not tested against the DNA. Ends included, the CDR3 has 18 residues. In germline, CDR1 is PRHDT, CDR2 FYEKMQ (reference sequence). CDR3 loop: CASSLESYFGETSYEQYF.

This chain uses TRBV13 with TRBJ2-1; 7 bases align to TRBD1. Trimming took 4 bases from V and 0 from J; bases not matched to a gene: 6. Looked up from germline, CDR1 is PRHDT and CDR2 is FYEKMQ (reference sequence). CDR3 length equals 16 residues. The CDR3 sequence is CASSSRTGNSYNEQFF. CDR3 DNA sequence: TGTGCCAGCAGCTCTCGGACAGGAAACTCCTACAATGAGCAGTTCTTC.

The chain is built from TRBV6-5 and TRBJ2-7, with D possibly matching TRBD1 (6 bases). V was cut by 2 bases and J by 4 bases, with 15 bases left in between. Germline CDR1 MNHEY, CDR2 SVGAGI. The length of the CDR3 is 15 residues. The CDR3 sequence: CASSYEQTGTYEQYF. The CDR3 coding sequence is TGTGCCAGCAGTTACGAGCAGACAGGCACGTACGAGCAGTACTTC.

Of note for this clone: The sample contains more than one DNA sequence encoding this CDR3. The chain recombines TRBV4-1 with TRBJ1-1, with D possibly matching TRBD1 (6 bases). The germline gives CDR1 MGHRA, CDR2 YSYEKL. The CDR3 sequence is 13 residues long. V dropped 0 bases and J dropped 4 bases, with 6 bases sitting between them. The CDR3 region has the DNA TGCGCCAGCAGCCAAGACAGGGGCACTGAAGCTTTCTTT. Its translation is CASSQDRGTEAFF.

The V call is TRBV13, the J call TRBJ1-3; D remains unclear. V lost 1 base and J 4 bases, leaving 5 bases between the germline ends. Germline-derived CDR1 and CDR2 are PRHDT and FYEKMQ (reference sequence). The CDR3 length is 13 residues. CDR3 loop: CASSLDEGNTIYF. The CDR3 region has the DNA TGTGCCAGCAGCTTAGACGAGGGAAACACCATATATTTT.

This chain links TRBV4-1 with TRBJ1-1; no clear D. The CDR3 has 16 amino acids. Per germline, CDR1 MGHRA and CDR2 YSYEKL. The germline V and J ends were trimmed by 5 bases and 0 bases, with 16 bases remaining between them. The CDR3 sequence is CASSGEAGLLNTEAFF. As DNA, the CDR3 is TGCGCCAGCAGCGGCGAAGCAGGCCTCCTGAACACTGAAGCTTTCTTT.